There are a few counts of the clone carrying this TCR beta chain. Its antigen is still unknown. The CDR3 extends over 16 amino acids. The trim removed 5 bases at V and 7 bases at J, leaving 10 bases unmatched. Per the germline V gene, CDR1 is DFQATT and CDR2 is SNEGSKA (reference sequence). The data were obtained in a study of T cell repertoires in cytomegalovirus infection. Study-level findings and limits: Clonotypes of TCR beta that were HLA-C-restricted and CMV-specific dominated the ex vivo response.

TCRdb reanalysed the reads using MiXCR and keeps one entry per CDR3 protein. Of some 920,000 distinct CDR3 sequences in the sample, around 30% are singletons; the top ten hold about 14%. The clonotype originates from a human donor in good health (CMV status not recorded). Some clones in this sample may be carry-over from other donors' samples. The chain uses TRBV20-1 and TRBJ2-1, with TRBD2 matching over 14 bases. The sample here was cultured CD8+ T cells from PBMCs, taken from culture after CMV antigen stimulation. The CDR3 DNA is TGCAGTGCTTCTCGACTAGCGGGGGGGCCAATGAATGAGCAGTTCTTC. As protein: CSASRLAGGPMNEQFF.